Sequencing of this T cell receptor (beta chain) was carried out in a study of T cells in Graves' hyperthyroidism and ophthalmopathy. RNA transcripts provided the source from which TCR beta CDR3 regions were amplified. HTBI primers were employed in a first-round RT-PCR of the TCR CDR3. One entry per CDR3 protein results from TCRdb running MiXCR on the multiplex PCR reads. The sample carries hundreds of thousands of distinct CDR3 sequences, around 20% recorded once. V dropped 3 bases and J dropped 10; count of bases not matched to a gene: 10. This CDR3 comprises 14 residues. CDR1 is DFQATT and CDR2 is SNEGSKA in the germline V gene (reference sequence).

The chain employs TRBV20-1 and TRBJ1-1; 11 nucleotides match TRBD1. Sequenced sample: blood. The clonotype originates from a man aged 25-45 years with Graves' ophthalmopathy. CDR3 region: CSARDKGQGARAFF. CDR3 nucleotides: TGCAGTGCTAGGGATAAAGGACAGGGGGCGCGAGCTTTCTTT.